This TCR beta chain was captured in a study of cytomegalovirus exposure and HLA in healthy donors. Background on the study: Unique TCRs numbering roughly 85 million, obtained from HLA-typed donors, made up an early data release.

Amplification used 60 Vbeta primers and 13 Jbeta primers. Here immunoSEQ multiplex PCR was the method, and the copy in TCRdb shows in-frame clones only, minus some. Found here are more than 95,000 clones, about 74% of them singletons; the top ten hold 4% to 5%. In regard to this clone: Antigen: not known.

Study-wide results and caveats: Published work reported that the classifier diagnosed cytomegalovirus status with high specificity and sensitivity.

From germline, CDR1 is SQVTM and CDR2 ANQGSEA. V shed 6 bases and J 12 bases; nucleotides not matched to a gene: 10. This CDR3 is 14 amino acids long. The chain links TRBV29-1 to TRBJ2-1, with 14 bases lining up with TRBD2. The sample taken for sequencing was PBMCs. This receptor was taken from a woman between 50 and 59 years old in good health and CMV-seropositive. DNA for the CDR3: TGCAGCGTGCGGGGACTAGCGGGGGAATTAGGGCAGTTCTTC. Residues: CSVRGLAGELGQFF.